The rows below give T cell receptor beta chains drawn from one sample of a study. TCRdb reanalysed the RT-PCR reads using MiXCR and keeps one entry per CDR3 protein. This table has fewer than 800,000 distinct CDR3 sequences, approximately 15% appearing once. The sample taken for sequencing was memory CD4+ T cells from blood. These receptors all stem from a female donor in good health, serving as a healthy control. CDR3s include the opening cysteine and the closing phenylalanine or tryptophan. The D gene is left open where the match is weak. The size of a clone is reported for some rows only, either as once, few or many, or as a class for expanded clones.

V: TRBV11-2; D: TRBD1; size: few; J: TRBJ2-2; DNA: TGTGCCAGCAGCCGCACGACAGGGTCCGGGGAGCTGTTTTTT; CDR3: CASSRTTGSGELFF
V: TRBV5-1; D: TRBD2; size: .; J: TRBJ2-7; DNA: TGCGCCAGCAGCTTGCTATTTTCGGGGGGAACACCCTACGAGCAGTACTTC; CDR3: CASSLLFSGGTPYEQYF
V: TRBV7-3; D: TRBD1; size: few; J: TRBJ2-5; DNA: TGTGCCAGCAGCTCCTTTCCCCAGGACAGGGTCGGGGAGACCCAGTACTTC; CDR3: CASSSFPQDRVGETQYF
V: TRBV10-3; D: .; size: .; J: TRBJ1-2; DNA: TGTGCCATCGCTCGAGACGCTAACTATGGCTACACCTTC; CDR3: CAIARDANYGYTF
V: TRBV20-1; D: .; size: .; J: TRBJ1-1; DNA: TGCAGTGCTAGAGGCGCCTCGGCAGGGACGCAACCGAACACTGAAGCTTTCTTT; CDR3: CSARGASAGTQPNTEAFF
V: TRBV6-2/TRBV6-3; D: TRBD2; size: .; J: TRBJ2-5; DNA: TGTGCCAGCTGGAAACTAGCGGGAGGGGAAGAGACCCAGTACTTC; CDR3: CASWKLAGGEETQYF
V: TRBV7-2; D: .; size: many; J: TRBJ2-7; DNA: TGTGCCAGCAGGTTTGGGGGGTCTCTCGAGCAGTACTTC; CDR3: CASRFGGSLEQYF
V: TRBV29-1; D: TRBD1; size: many; J: TRBJ1-1; DNA: TGCAGCGTTGATGGGACAGAGAACACTGAAGCTTTCTTT; CDR3: CSVDGTENTEAFF
V: TRBV7-3; D: .; size: .; J: TRBJ1-1; DNA: TGTGCCAGCAGGCAACGGGAAAACACTGAAGCTTTCTTT; CDR3: CASRQRENTEAFF
V: TRBV3-1; D: TRBD1; size: .; J: TRBJ1-2; DNA: TGTGCCAGCAGCCAAATGGGACAGGGATATGGCTACACCTTC; CDR3: CASSQMGQGYGYTF
V: TRBV25-1; D: .; size: .; J: TRBJ1-6; DNA: TGTGCCAGCAGTGATTATCAGACTTCACCCCTCCACTTT; CDR3: CASSDYQTSPLHF
V: TRBV6-5; D: .; size: few; J: TRBJ1-4; DNA: TGTGCCAGCAGTTACTCTGCACAGGGTAATGAAAAACTGTTTTTT; CDR3: CASSYSAQGNEKLFF
V: TRBV7-2; D: .; size: few; J: TRBJ1-3; DNA: TGTGCCAGCAGTTTTCGGTTGGTCACAGGAAACACCATATATTTT; CDR3: CASSFRLVTGNTIYF
V: TRBV4-1; D: .; size: .; J: TRBJ1-4; DNA: TGCGCCAGCAGCCAAGATGAATCGGAAAAACTGTTTTTT; CDR3: CASSQDESEKLFF
V: TRBV5-1; D: .; size: .; J: TRBJ1-1; DNA: TGCGCCAGCACCTTCGGAACGCCCGCTGGCACTGAAGCTTTCTTT; CDR3: CASTFGTPAGTEAFF
V: TRBV20-1; D: .; size: .; J: TRBJ1-1; DNA: TGCAGTGCTCCCCGGGACGGAGGCACTGAAGCTTTCTTT; CDR3: CSAPRDGGTEAFF
V: TRBV6-2/TRBV6-3; D: TRBD1; size: few; J: TRBJ1-3; DNA: TGTGCCAGCAACACCGGGACAGTTGGAAACACCATATATTTT; CDR3: CASNTGTVGNTIYF
V: TRBV20-1; D: .; size: few; J: TRBJ2-2; DNA: TGCAGTGCCGACGGGTCCACCGGGGAGCTGTTTTTT; CDR3: CSADGSTGELFF
V: TRBV4-2; D: TRBD2; size: many; J: TRBJ2-7; DNA: TGTGCCAGCAGCCCCTTCACTAGCGGGAGTAACGAGCAGTACTTC; CDR3: CASSPFTSGSNEQYF
V: TRBV2; D: .; size: .; J: TRBJ2-5; DNA: TGTGCCAGCAGTGGGCGGCGTATCGGCTTC; CDR3: CASSGRRIGF
V: TRBV2; D: TRBD1; size: .; J: TRBJ1-1; DNA: TGTGCCAGCAGTGAAGCCAGGGGGACGCACACTGAAGCTTTCTTT; CDR3: CASSEARGTHTEAFF
V: TRBV7-2; D: TRBD2; size: .; J: TRBJ2-1; DNA: TGTGCCAGCAGCTTACAACGGGGGGGCCTCAATGAGCAGTTCTTC; CDR3: CASSLQRGGLNEQFF
V: TRBV7-2; D: TRBD1; size: .; J: TRBJ2-1; DNA: TGTGCCAGCAGTACTCCGGGACAGGGTTTCAATGAGCAGTTCTTC; CDR3: CASSTPGQGFNEQFF
V: TRBV5-1; D: .; size: few; J: TRBJ2-1; DNA: TGCGCCAGCAGCTTGCAGGTTCAAAGCTCCTACAATGAGCAGTTCTTC; CDR3: CASSLQVQSSYNEQFF
V: TRBV20-1; D: .; size: .; J: TRBJ1-5; DNA: TGCAGTGCTAGCCTTGGTCAGACTAATCAGCCCCAGCATTTT; CDR3: CSASLGQTNQPQHF
V: TRBV29-1; D: .; size: .; J: TRBJ2-7; DNA: TGCAGCGCGATGGAACAGGTCTACGAGCAGTACTTC; CDR3: CSAMEQVYEQYF
V: TRBV7-9; D: .; size: few; J: TRBJ2-6; DNA: TGTGCCAGCAGCTTGTACAGTTGGGGGACTGGGGCCAACGTCCTGACTTTC; CDR3: CASSLYSWGTGANVLTF
V: TRBV14; D: .; size: .; J: TRBJ2-1; DNA: TGTGCCAGCAGCCAAGCTATGGAGAATGAGCAGTTCTTC; CDR3: CASSQAMENEQFF
V: TRBV3-1; D: .; size: few; J: TRBJ1-1; DNA: TGTGCCAGCAGCTCACCCCGTCTGAACACTGAAGCTTTCTTT; CDR3: CASSSPRLNTEAFF
V: TRBV24-1; D: TRBD1; size: .; J: TRBJ2-7; DNA: TGTGCCACCAGTGAAACCGGGACAGGCAAGGGGTACGAGCAGTACTTC; CDR3: CATSETGTGKGYEQYF
V: TRBV4-3; D: .; size: many; J: TRBJ2-3; DNA: TGCGCCAGTCGGAAGGGTGGGGACACAGATACGCAGTATTTT; CDR3: CASRKGGDTDTQYF
V: TRBV20-1; D: TRBD2; size: many; J: TRBJ2-7; DNA: TGCAGTGCTAGGATCCAGCGGGGGCCCTACGAGCAGTACTTC; CDR3: CSARIQRGPYEQYF
V: TRBV6-4; D: TRBD2; size: many; J: TRBJ2-1; DNA: TGTGCCAGCAGTGACGGGAGGCTAGCGGCCCCCAATGAGCAGTTCTTC; CDR3: CASSDGRLAAPNEQFF
V: TRBV7-9; D: TRBD1; size: few; J: TRBJ1-6; DNA: TGTGCCAGCAGCCGGGACAGGACGGCATTGGATTCACCCCTCCACTTT; CDR3: CASSRDRTALDSPLHF
V: TRBV19; D: .; size: few; J: TRBJ1-5; DNA: TGTGCCAGTAGTAGCCTCGGGAGTCAGCCCCAGCATTTT; CDR3: CASSSLGSQPQHF